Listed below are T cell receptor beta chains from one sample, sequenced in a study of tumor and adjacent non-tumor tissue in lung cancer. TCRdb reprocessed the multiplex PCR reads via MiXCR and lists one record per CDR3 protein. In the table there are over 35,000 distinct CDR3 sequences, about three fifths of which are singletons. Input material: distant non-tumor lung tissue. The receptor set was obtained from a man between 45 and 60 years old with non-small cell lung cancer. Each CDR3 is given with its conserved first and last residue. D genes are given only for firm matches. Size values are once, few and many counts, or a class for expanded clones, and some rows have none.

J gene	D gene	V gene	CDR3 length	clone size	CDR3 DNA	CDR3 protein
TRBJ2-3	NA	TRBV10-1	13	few	TGCGCCAACTGTGAAGCTGGCACAGATACGCAGTATTTT	CANCEAGTDTQYF
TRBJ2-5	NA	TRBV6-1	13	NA	TGTACCAGCAATAGACAGACCAAAGAGACCCAGTACTTC	CTSNRQTKETQYF
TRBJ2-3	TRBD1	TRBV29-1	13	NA	TGCAACGTGGGGACAGTATTGGTAGATACGCAGTATTTT	CNVGTVLVDTQYF
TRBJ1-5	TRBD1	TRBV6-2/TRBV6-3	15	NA	TGTGCCAGCAGTTACGTAGGGGGCAGCAATCAGCCCCAACATTTT	CASSYVGGSNQPQHF
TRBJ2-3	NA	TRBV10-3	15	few	TGTGCCGTTAGTGGTTTGACAGGAGGACAAAATACGCAGTATTTT	CAVSGLTGGQNTQYF
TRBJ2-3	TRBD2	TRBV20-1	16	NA	TGCAGAGCTAGAGATCAGACTAGCGGGGCGACAGATACGCAGTATTTT	CRARDQTSGATDTQYF
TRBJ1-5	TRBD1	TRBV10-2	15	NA	TGCGCCAGCAGTGAGTCCTGGACAGGGACACAGCCCCGGCATTTT	CASSESWTGTQPRHF
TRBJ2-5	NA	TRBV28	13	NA	TGTACAGGCAGTACGCCAGGACAAGAGACCCAGTACTTC	CTGSTPGQETQYF
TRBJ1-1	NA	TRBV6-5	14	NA	TGTGCCATCAGATACAGCACTGTGAACACTGAAGCTTTCTTC	CAIRYSTVNTEAFF
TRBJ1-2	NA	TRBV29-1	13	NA	TGCGGGGTTGAAGCGGGGCAGGACCCTGGCTACACCTTC	CGVEAGQDPGYTF
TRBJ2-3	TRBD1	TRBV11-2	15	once	TGTGCGAGCAGCTTAGTAGGGGGACAGTCAGAAGCGCAGTATTTT	CASSLVGGQSEAQYF
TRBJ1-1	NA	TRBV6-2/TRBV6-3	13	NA	TGTGCCAACACTTCGCAAGAGAACACTGAAGCTTCCTTT	CANTSQENTEASF
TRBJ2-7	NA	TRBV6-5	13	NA	TGTGTCAGCAGATCAGGGGGGGCCTACGAGCAGTACTTC	CVSRSGGAYEQYF
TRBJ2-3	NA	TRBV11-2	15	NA	TGTGCCAGTAGCACCCCAGGGTATGTGGGCGATACTCAGTATTTT	CASSTPGYVGDTQYF